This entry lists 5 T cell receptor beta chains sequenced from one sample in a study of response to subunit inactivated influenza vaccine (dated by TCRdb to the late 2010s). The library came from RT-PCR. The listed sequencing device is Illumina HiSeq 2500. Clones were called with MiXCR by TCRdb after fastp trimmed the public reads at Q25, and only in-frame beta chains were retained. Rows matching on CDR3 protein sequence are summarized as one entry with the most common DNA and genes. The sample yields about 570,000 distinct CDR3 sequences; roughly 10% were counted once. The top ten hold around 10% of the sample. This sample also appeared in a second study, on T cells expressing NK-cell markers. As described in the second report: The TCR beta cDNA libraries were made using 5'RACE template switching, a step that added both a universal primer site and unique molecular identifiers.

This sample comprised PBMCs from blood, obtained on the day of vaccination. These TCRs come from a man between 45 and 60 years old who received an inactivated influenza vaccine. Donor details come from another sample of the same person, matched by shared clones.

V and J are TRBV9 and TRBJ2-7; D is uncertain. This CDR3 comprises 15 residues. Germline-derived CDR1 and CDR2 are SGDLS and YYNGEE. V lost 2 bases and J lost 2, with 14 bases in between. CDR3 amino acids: CASSVDLTSTYEQYF. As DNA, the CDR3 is TGTGCCAGCAGCGTCGATCTAACGAGCACCTACGAGCAGTACTTC. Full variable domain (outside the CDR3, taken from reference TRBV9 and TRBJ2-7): DSGVTQTPKHLITATGQRVTLRCSPRSGDLSVYWYQQSLDQGLQFLIQYYNGEERAKGNILERFSAQQFPDLHSELNLSSLELGDSALYFCASSVDLTSTYEQYFGPGTRLTVT.

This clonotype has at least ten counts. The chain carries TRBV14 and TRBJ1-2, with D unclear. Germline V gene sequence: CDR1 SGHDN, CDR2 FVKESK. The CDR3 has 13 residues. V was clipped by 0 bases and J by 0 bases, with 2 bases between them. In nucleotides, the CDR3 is TGTGCCAGCAGCCAAGATGCTAACTATGGCTACACCTTC. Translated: CASSQDANYGYTF.

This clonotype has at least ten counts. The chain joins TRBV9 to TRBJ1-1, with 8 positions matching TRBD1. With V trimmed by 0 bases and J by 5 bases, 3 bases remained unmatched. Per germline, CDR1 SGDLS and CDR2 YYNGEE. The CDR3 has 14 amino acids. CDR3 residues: CASSVATGGTEAFF. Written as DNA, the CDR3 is TGTGCCAGCAGCGTAGCAACAGGGGGTACTGAAGCTTTCTTT.

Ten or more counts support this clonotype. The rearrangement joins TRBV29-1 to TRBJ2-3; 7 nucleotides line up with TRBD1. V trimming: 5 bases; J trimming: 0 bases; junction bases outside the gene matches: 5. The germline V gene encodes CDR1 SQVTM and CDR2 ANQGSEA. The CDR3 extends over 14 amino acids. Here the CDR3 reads CSVQPGQSTDTQYF. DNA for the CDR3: TGCAGCGTTCAACCGGGACAGAGCACAGATACGCAGTATTTT.

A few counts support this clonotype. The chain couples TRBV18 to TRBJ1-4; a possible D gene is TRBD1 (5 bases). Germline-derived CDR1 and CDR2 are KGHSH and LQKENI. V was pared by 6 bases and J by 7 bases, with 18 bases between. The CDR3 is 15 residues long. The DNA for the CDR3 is TGTGCCAGCTCCCGACGAGGAGTGCAGGGTGAAAAACTGTTTTTT. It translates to CASSRRGVQGEKLFF.